A single sample is the source of the 26 T cell receptor beta chains below, sequenced in a study of T and B cells in COVID-19 patients. TRB rearrangements were amplified by multiplex PCR with BIOMED2 TRB-A/B primers. MiXCR, applied by TCRdb to the multiplex PCR reads, yields one record per CDR3 protein. Here the sample spans some 16,000 distinct CDR3 sequences, 28% being singletons. TRB was amplified from around 250-460 ng of blood genomic DNA. Sequencing was performed on blood. The source of these receptors is a human donor who had recovered from COVID-19.

This clonotype was detected a few times. The chain joins TRBV5-1 to TRBJ1-1; 7 bases are a match to TRBD1. CDR1 is SGHRS and CDR2 is YFSETQ in the germline V gene. This CDR3 spans 14 amino acids. V shed 4 bases and J 1 base; nucleotides not matched to a gene: 4. The CDR3 sequence: CASSDPGGNTEAFF. The CDR3 DNA follows: TGCGCCAGCAGCGACCCAGGGGGGAACACTGAAGCTTTCTTT. The full variable domain, with the rest looked up from reference TRBV5-1 and TRBJ1-1, is KAGVTQTPRYLIKTRGQQVTLSCSPISGHRSVSWYQQTPGQGLQFLFEYFSETQRNKGNFPGRFSGRQFSNSRSEMNVSTLELGDSALYLCASSDPGGNTEAFFGQGTRLTVV.

This clonotype is medium-sized by share. This rearrangement joins TRBV15 to TRBJ2-7; D is undetermined. The V gene lost 8 bases and the J gene lost 2 bases, with 13 bases spanning the gap. CDR1 is LNHNV, CDR2 YYDKDF, per germline (reference sequence). The CDR3 contains 13 residues. The DNA for the CDR3 is TGTGCCACCCGCGCTTCGGCAGCCTACGAGCAGTACTTC. Its protein is CATRASAAYEQYF.

This clonotype came up many times. The V gene is TRBV19, the J gene TRBJ1-5; TRBD1 agrees at 9 bases. The CDR3 spans 14 residues. Per germline, CDR1 LNHDA and CDR2 SQIVND (reference sequence). The V gene end was trimmed by 6 bases and the J gene end by 6 bases; junction bases not matched to a gene: 6. In DNA form, the CDR3 reads TGTGCCAGTAGAAACGGACAGGGGACTCAGCCCCAGCATTTT. Encoded protein: CASRNGQGTQPQHF.

This clonotype is judged medium-sized. The rearrangement joins TRBV29-1 to TRBJ2-2, with 10 bases that match TRBD1. Per germline, CDR1 SQVTM and CDR2 ANQGSEA. Losses at the gene ends were 1 base for V and 4 bases for J; bases not matched to a gene: 3. The CDR3 contains 15 residues. The CDR3 reads CSVEGQGAVTGELFF. The CDR3 DNA reads as TGCAGCGTTGAAGGACAGGGGGCGGTCACCGGGGAGCTGTTTTTT.

By share of the sample, this clonotype is medium-sized. The chain has TRBV6-2 or TRBV6-3 and TRBJ2-7; 7 bases are a match to TRBD2. Trimming took 0 bases from V and 6 from J; bases not matched to a gene: 5. The CDR3 length is 14 residues. Germline V gene sequence: CDR1 MNHEY, CDR2 SVGEGT. The CDR3 protein is CASSYSLLALEQYF. CDR3 nucleotide sequence: TGTGCCAGCAGTTACTCCCTACTAGCGCTCGAGCAGTACTTC.

As for this clonotype: One base away lies a much larger clone, so this may be a sequencing read error. The chain joins TRBV27 to TRBJ1-2; TRBD1 might be the D (6 bases). The germline V gene encodes CDR1 MNHEY and CDR2 SMNVEV (reference sequence). The CDR3 totals 13 residues. V was shortened by 5 bases and J by 2 bases, with 9 bases between the two germline ends. CDR3 DNA sequence: TGTGCCAGCAGTGTGGACAGCAACTATGGCTACACCTTC. Its translation is CASSVDSNYGYTF.

The rearrangement links TRBV6-1 to TRBJ2-7, with D possibly matching TRBD2 (5 bases). Germline V gene data show CDR1 as MNHNS and CDR2 as SASEGT. V shed 1 base and J shed 6 bases, with 13 bases lying between them. This CDR3 contains 14 residues. For the CDR3, the DNA is TGTGCCAGCAGTGAAGAGATAGCGTCGGCCGAGCAGTACTTC. Translating it yields CASSEEIASAEQYF.

This clonotype came up many times. The CDR3 coding sequence is TGTGCCAGCAGCCCGGATGGGGGTGGTAGCGGGAACTACGAGCAGTACTTC. Its translation is CASSPDGGGSGNYEQYF. This chain joins TRBV5-4 and TRBJ2-7, with 8 bases identical to TRBD2. The CDR3 length is 17 residues. V gave up 4 bases and J gave up 3 bases; unmatched junction bases: 15. Germline values: CDR1 SGHNT, CDR2 YYREEE (reference sequence).

The rearrangement uses TRBV4-1 and TRBJ2-3; a possible D gene is TRBD1 (6 bases). There are 16 residues in the CDR3. The V gene lost 3 bases and the J gene lost 1 base, with 14 bases spanning the gap. Germline-derived CDR1 and CDR2 are MGHRA and YSYEKL. CDR3 amino acids: CASSQQGRIGTDTQYF. CDR3 in DNA: TGCGCCAGCAGCCAGCAGGGGCGGATAGGCACAGATACGCAGTATTTT.

CDR3: CASRAKTDYSPLHF. CDR3 in DNA: TGTGCCAGCAGAGCCAAGACGGACTACTCACCCCTCCACTTT. This chain joins TRBV6-6 and TRBJ1-6; D is unclear. The germline CDR1 and CDR2 sequences are MNHNY and SVGAGI (reference sequence). V lost 6 bases and J 10 bases, leaving 16 bases between the germline ends. There are 14 residues in the CDR3.

The V call is TRBV28, the J call TRBJ1-4, with D possibly being TRBD1 (5 bases). Trimming removed 7 bases from V and 1 base from J, with 19 bases in between. Germline V gene data show CDR1 as MDHEN and CDR2 as SYDVKM. This CDR3 has 17 amino acids. The CDR3 protein is CASKTMLGRGTNEKLFF. The CDR3 nucleotides are TGTGCCAGCAAGACTATGCTAGGGAGGGGAACTAATGAAAAACTGTTTTTT. The variable domain in full, with the rest retrieved from reference TRBV28 and TRBJ1-4, is DVKVTQSSRYLVKRTGEKVFLECVQDMDHENMFWYRQDPGLGLRLIYFSYDVKMKEKGDIPEGYSVSREKKERFSLILESASTNQTSMYLCASKTMLGRGTNEKLFFGSGTQLSVL.

The chain carries TRBV4-1 and TRBJ2-1; a possible D gene is TRBD2 (6 bases). The length of the CDR3 is 14 residues. V was shortened by 1 base and J by 4 bases, with 8 bases between the two germline ends. CDR1 and CDR2 from the germline V gene are MGHRA and YSYEKL. CDR3 residues: CASSQGLGYNEQFF. The DNA for the CDR3 is TGCGCCAGCAGCCAAGGACTAGGATACAATGAGCAGTTCTTC.

The table lists this clonotype with a few counts. The chain joins TRBV12-3 or TRBV12-4 to TRBJ2-7; D unclear. V lost 7 bases and J lost 3, with 13 bases in between. The CDR3 is made up of 13 amino acids. The CDR3 nucleotides read TGTGCCAGCATCCCCACACGAGGCTACGAGCAGTACTTC. Encoded protein: CASIPTRGYEQYF.

The sample holds one count of this clonotype. This chain connects TRBV7-9 to TRBJ2-3; no firm D call. V lost 5 bases to trimming and J lost 5 bases, with 17 bases between them. Germline values: CDR1 SEHNR, CDR2 FQNEAQ (reference sequence). This CDR3 spans 15 amino acids. CDR3 protein: CASSPAVGVGDTQYF. The CDR3, as DNA: TGTGCCAGCAGCCCGGCCGTTGGGGTGGGAGATACGCAGTATTTT.

The chain couples TRBV20-1 to TRBJ1-2; D is uncertain. Trimming left V 3 bases short and J 9 bases short, with 17 bases between. The CDR3 length is 13 residues. CDR1 is DFQATT, CDR2 SNEGSKA, per germline (reference sequence). The CDR3 DNA reads TGCAGTGCTAGTAATTCAGGTTCCTGGAGCTACACCTTC. This codes for CSASNSGSWSYTF.

This clonotype was seen repeatedly, ten times or more. V gene TRBV6-2 or TRBV6-3 combines with J gene TRBJ2-1; D is perhaps TRBD1 or TRBD2 (5 bases each). Trimming cost V 7 bases and J 12 bases, with 16 bases left between them. CDR3 length equals 12 residues. Germline values: CDR1 MNHEY, CDR2 SVGEGT. The CDR3 region is CASTSTPGTQFF. CDR3 DNA sequence: TGTGCCAGCACCTCTACCCCCGGGACGCAGTTCTTC.

The chain couples TRBV12-3 or TRBV12-4 to TRBJ1-5; weak D call: TRBD1 (5 bases). Trimming removed 11 bases at V and 5 bases at J, with 13 bases between. This CDR3 is built from 12 residues. The CDR3 DNA follows: TGTGCCTCTACTGGGGGACATCAGCCCCAGCATTTT. Protein sequence: CASTGGHQPQHF.

The chain is built from TRBV28 and TRBJ2-2; 7 nucleotides agree with TRBD2. The germline gives CDR1 MDHEN, CDR2 SYDVKM. The CDR3 has 13 residues. Trimming removed 10 bases from V and 1 base from J; junction bases left unmatched: 3. DNA of the CDR3: TGTGCCACCAGCGGGGTGAACACCGGGGAGCTGTTTTTT. This sequence encodes CATSGVNTGELFF. Variable domain in full (rest from reference TRBV28 and TRBJ2-2): DVKVTQSSRYLVKRTGEKVFLECVQDMDHENMFWYRQDPGLGLRLIYFSYDVKMKEKGDIPEGYSVSREKKERFSLILESASTNQTSMYLCATSGVNTGELFFGEGSRLTVL.

V usage is TRBV6-1 and J usage is TRBJ2-4; D may be TRBD2 (5 bases). Trimming removed 7 bases from V and 2 bases from J, with 15 bases in between. The germline V gene encodes CDR1 MNHNS and CDR2 SASEGT. This CDR3 is 15 amino acids long. The CDR3 here is CASKEEGVSKNIQYF. In DNA form, the CDR3 reads TGTGCCAGCAAAGAAGAGGGAGTGTCCAAAAACATTCAGTACTTC.

By frequency in the sample, this clonotype is medium-sized. The V call is TRBV29-1, the J call TRBJ2-1, with 15 bases that match TRBD2. V trimming: 4 bases; J trimming: 8 bases; junction bases outside the gene matches: 12. The germline gives CDR1 SQVTM, CDR2 ANQGSEA. The CDR3 covers 17 residues. The CDR3 sequence: CSVGTGTSGGPSDEQFF. The CDR3 coding sequence is TGCAGCGTTGGGACCGGGACTAGCGGGGGGCCTTCCGATGAGCAGTTCTTC.

There are many counts of this clonotype. V and J are TRBV6-5 and TRBJ1-2; 7 positions agree with TRBD1. The CDR3 loop spans 15 amino acids. The germline gives CDR1 MNHEY, CDR2 SVGAGI. V lost 1 base to trimming and J lost 0 bases; unmatched junction nucleotides: 2. This CDR3 reads CASSYYGTANYGYTF. CDR3 in DNA: TGTGCCAGCAGTTACTACGGGACAGCTAACTATGGCTACACCTTC.

This clonotype was observed many times. DNA of the CDR3: TGTGCCACCAGCAGAGCCAGTACAAAACAAGAGACCCAGTACTTC. It translates to CATSRASTKQETQYF. The chain carries TRBV15 and TRBJ2-5, with D hard to call. Looked up from germline, CDR1 is LNHNV and CDR2 is YYDKDF (reference sequence). Deletions cut 1 base from V and 2 bases from J, with 11 bases between. The CDR3 has 15 residues.

On this clonotype: A read error may be the cause here, since a much bigger clone is one base away. The chain is built from TRBV10-3 and TRBJ2-3; D remains ambiguous. Per the germline V gene, CDR1 is ENHRY and CDR2 is SYGVKD. CDR3 length equals 14 residues. Trimming took 0 bases from V and 6 from J, leaving 10 bases between them. CDR3 protein: CAISESSDSDTQYF. CDR3 in DNA: TGTGCCATCAGTGAGTCAAGCGACTCGGATACGCAGTATTTT.

Here the CDR3 DNA reads TGTGCCAGCAGTAGAGACGGCCCGAACACTGAAGCTTTCTTT. This translates into CASSRDGPNTEAFF. The V gene is TRBV6-5, the J gene TRBJ1-1; D call uncertain. This CDR3 has 14 residues. Germline CDR1 and CDR2: MNHEY and SVGAGI. V was trimmed by 5 bases and J by 1 base, leaving 11 bases between them.

The gene calls are TRBV12-3 or TRBV12-4 and TRBJ1-1, with D possibly being TRBD1 (5 bases). This CDR3 comprises 15 residues. The V gene lost 0 bases and the J gene lost 8 bases, with 16 bases spanning the gap. DNA for the CDR3: TGTGCCAGCAGTTTAGCGAGGTGGGGGGATGGCGAAGCTTTCTTT. Its protein product is CASSLARWGDGEAFF.

The genes are TRBV7-2 and TRBJ2-3; weak D call: TRBD2 (6 bases). CDR1 and CDR2 from the germline V gene are SGHTA and FQGNSA. The CDR3 contains 14 residues. The ends were cut back, 5 bases at V and 11 bases at J, with 20 bases in the middle. The CDR3: CASSQDREVSGQYF. In DNA, the CDR3 is TGTGCCAGCAGCCAAGATAGGGAGGTTTCGGGGCAGTATTTT.